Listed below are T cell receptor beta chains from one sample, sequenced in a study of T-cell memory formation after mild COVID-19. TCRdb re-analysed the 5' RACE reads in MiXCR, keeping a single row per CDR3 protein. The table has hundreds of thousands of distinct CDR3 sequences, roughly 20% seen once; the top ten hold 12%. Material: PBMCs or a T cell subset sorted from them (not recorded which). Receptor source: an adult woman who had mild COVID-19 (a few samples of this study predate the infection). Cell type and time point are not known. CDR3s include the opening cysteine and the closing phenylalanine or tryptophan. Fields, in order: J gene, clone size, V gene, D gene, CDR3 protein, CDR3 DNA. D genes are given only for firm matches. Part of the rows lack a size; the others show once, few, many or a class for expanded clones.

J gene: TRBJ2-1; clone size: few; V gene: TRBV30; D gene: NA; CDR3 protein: CAWQRGTPYNEQFF; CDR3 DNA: TGTGCCTGGCAGCGCGGGACCCCCTACAATGAGCAGTTCTTC
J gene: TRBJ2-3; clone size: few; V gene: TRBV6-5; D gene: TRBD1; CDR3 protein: CASRADRVPSSTDTQYF; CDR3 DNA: TGTGCCAGCAGGGCTGACAGGGTACCATCTAGCACAGATACGCAGTATTTT
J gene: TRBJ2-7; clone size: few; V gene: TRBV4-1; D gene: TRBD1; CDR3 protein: CASSYDRDRNSYEQYF; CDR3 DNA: TGCGCCAGCAGCTACGACCGGGACAGGAACTCCTACGAGCAGTACTTC
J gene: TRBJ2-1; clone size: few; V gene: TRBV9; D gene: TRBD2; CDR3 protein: CASSVVGLADDNEQFF; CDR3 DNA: TGTGCCAGCAGCGTAGTGGGACTAGCGGACGACAATGAGCAGTTCTTC
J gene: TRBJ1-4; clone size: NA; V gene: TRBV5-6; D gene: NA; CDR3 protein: CASSRAGEKLFF; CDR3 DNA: TGTGCCAGCAGCCGGGCGGGGGAAAAACTGTTTTTT
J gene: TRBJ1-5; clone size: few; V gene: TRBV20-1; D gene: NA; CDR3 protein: CSARPFKGVSDNQPQHF; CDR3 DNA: TGCAGTGCTAGACCATTCAAGGGGGTATCGGACAATCAGCCCCAGCATTTT
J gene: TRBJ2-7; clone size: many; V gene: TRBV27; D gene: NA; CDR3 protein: CASSWQVNYEQYF; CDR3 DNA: TGTGCCAGCAGTTGGCAGGTGAACTACGAGCAGTACTTC
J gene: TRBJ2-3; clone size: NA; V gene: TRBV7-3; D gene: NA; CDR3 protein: CASSASGGGDTQYF; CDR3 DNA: TGTGCCAGCAGCGCCTCAGGGGGAGGAGATACGCAGTATTTT
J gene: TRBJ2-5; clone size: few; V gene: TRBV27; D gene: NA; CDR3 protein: CASSAQGRVETQYF; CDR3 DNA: TGTGCCAGCAGCGCACAGGGGAGGGTGGAGACCCAGTACTTC
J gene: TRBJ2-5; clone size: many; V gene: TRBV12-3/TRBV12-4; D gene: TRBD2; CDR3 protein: CASNPGLAGEETQYF; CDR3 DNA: TGTGCCAGCAATCCGGGACTAGCGGGAGAAGAGACCCAGTACTTC
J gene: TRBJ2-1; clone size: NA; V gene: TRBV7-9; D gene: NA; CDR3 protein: CASRYGGAGNEQFF; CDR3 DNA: TGTGCCAGCAGGTACGGGGGCGCGGGCAATGAGCAGTTCTTC
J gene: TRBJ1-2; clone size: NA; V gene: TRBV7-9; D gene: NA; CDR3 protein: CASSPRQGGGYTF; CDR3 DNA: TGTGCCAGCAGCCCCAGACAAGGAGGAGGCTACACCTTC
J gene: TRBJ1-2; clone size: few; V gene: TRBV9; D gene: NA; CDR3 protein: CASSVGWGGYTF; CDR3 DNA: TGTGCCAGCAGCGTAGGTTGGGGCGGCTACACCTTC
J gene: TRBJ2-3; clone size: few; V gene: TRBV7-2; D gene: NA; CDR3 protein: CASSLRRAGTDTQYF; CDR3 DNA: TGTGCCAGCAGCTTAAGGAGGGCCGGCACAGATACGCAGTATTTT
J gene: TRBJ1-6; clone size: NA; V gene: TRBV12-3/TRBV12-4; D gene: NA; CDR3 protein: CASSFWDTGNSPLHF; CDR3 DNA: TGTGCCAGCAGTTTCTGGGACACGGGGAATTCACCCCTCCACTTT
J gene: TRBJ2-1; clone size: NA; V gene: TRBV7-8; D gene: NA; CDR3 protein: CASSLDLVTNEQFF; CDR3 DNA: TGTGCCAGCAGCTTAGATTTAGTAACAAACGAGCAGTTCTTC
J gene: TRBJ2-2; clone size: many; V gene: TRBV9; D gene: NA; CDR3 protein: CASSVGPWSPTGELFF; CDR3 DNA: TGTGCCAGCAGCGTAGGACCCTGGTCCCCGACCGGGGAGCTGTTTTTT
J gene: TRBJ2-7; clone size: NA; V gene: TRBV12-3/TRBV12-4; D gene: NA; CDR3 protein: CASSLSVFEQYF; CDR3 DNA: TGTGCCAGCAGTTTATCGGTGTTTGAGCAGTACTTC